A selection of T cell receptor beta chains follows, all from one sample in a study of blood T cell repertoires in COVID-19. Method: immunoSEQ multiplex PCR; TCRdb's copy keeps in-frame clones and lacks some. This sample has under 150,000 clones; around 89% occur once, and the top ten carry 1% to 1.5%. Sample: PBMCs or T cells enriched from blood (not recorded which). The receptors derive from a woman aged 25 to 45 with acute COVID-19. Both conserved end residues are part of each CDR3. D genes are given only for firm matches. Size is omitted from some rows. Given values are once, few, many or a class for expanded clones.

NA,TRBJ2-3,NA,TRBV5-1,TGCGCCAGCAGCTGGGGGGGCGGATCAGATACGCAGTATTTT,CASSWGGGSDTQYF
NA,TRBJ2-7,NA,TRBV28,TGTGCCAGCAGTTTTTCCGACCGAATGGACAGCTACGAGCAGTACTTC,CASSFSDRMDSYEQYF
NA,TRBJ1-3,few,TRBV6-1,TGTGCCAGCAGTGGGGGACATTATAGCTCTGGAAACACCATATATTTT,CASSGGHYSSGNTIYF
TRBD1,TRBJ2-5,NA,TRBV7-6,TGTGCCAGCAGCTTCGCAAACCCAGGGGGTCGGGAGACCCAGTACTTC,CASSFANPGGRETQYF
NA,TRBJ2-7,once,TRBV27,TGTGCCAGCAGTTTTTCTTGGGGGGAGAGCTCCTACGAGCAGTACTTC,CASSFSWGESSYEQYF
NA,TRBJ1-2,NA,TRBV6-5,TGTGCCAGCAGTTACGATACCGACAGTTTCAATGGCTACACCTTC,CASSYDTDSFNGYTF
TRBD2,TRBJ2-2,NA,TRBV7-9,TGTGCCAGCAGCATCGGACTAGTGGCGGACCGGGAGCTGTTTTTT,CASSIGLVADRELFF
TRBD1,TRBJ1-4,NA,TRBV28,TGTGCCAGCATCTCGGGACAGGGATTGGGGTCGACTAATGAAAAACTGTTTTTT,CASISGQGLGSTNEKLFF
NA,TRBJ2-7,NA,TRBV27,TGTGCCAGCAGTTTATTCGGGGAGAGGAGCTACGAGCAGTACTTC,CASSLFGERSYEQYF
TRBD1,TRBJ2-1,many,TRBV27,TGTGCCAGCACCCTCGGGACAGGTTACAATGAGCAGTTCTTC,CASTLGTGYNEQFF
TRBD2,TRBJ2-4,NA,TRBV3-1/TRBV3-2,TGTGCCAGCAGCCATCCCGGGACTAGCCAAAACATTCAGTACTTC,CASSHPGTSQNIQYF
NA,TRBJ2-2,NA,TRBV7-2,TGTGCCAGCAGCTTCACCCCCGTGACAGCGGGCACCGGGGAGCTGTTTTTT,CASSFTPVTAGTGELFF
NA,TRBJ1-2,NA,TRBV4-1,TGCGCCAGCAGCCAAATCCAGGAGGTCAATGGCTACACCTTC,CASSQIQEVNGYTF
TRBD1,TRBJ2-7,few,TRBV5-4,TGTGCCAGCAGCTTGGCGACAGGGTCGAGCTCCTACGAGCAGTACTTC,CASSLATGSSSYEQYF
TRBD1,TRBJ2-1,NA,TRBV6-5,TGTGCCAGCGGGACAGGGTACTACAATGAGCAGTTCTTC,CASGTGYYNEQFF
TRBD1,TRBJ2-2,NA,TRBV5-1,TGCGCCAGCAGCTTGAGTCCCCAGGGGGCTCGCACCGGGGAGCTGTTTTTT,CASSLSPQGARTGELFF
TRBD1,TRBJ2-5,few,TRBV7-2,TGTGCCAGCAGCTTGACAGGGATGGAGACCCAGTACTTC,CASSLTGMETQYF
TRBD2,TRBJ2-7,NA,TRBV9,TGTGCCAGCAGCGTAGGAGCGGGAGGGGTGGAGCAGTACTTC,CASSVGAGGVEQYF
NA,TRBJ2-5,NA,TRBV28,TGTGCCAGCAGTGTTCCGGGACAAAGAAAAGAGACCCAGTACTTC,CASSVPGQRKETQYF
TRBD2,TRBJ2-1,NA,TRBV11-2,TGTGCCAGCAGCTTAGATCCCCTAGCGGGCTACAATGAGCAGTTCTTC,CASSLDPLAGYNEQFF
TRBD1,TRBJ1-4,once,TRBV7-9,TGTGCCAGCAGCTTCCAAGGGACAGCTAATGAAAAACTGTTTTTT,CASSFQGTANEKLFF
NA,TRBJ2-5,NA,TRBV2,TGTGCCAGCAGTTCTCAGGGTCAAGAGACCCAGTACTTC,CASSSQGQETQYF
NA,TRBJ1-6,NA,TRBV18,TGTGCCAGCTCACCACCGGGCCAACAGGGCAGCTCACCCCTCCACTTT,CASSPPGQQGSSPLHF
NA,TRBJ1-2,NA,TRBV11-2,TGTGCCAGCAGCGCGGGGGCTGGATCCTATGGCTACACCTTC,CASSAGAGSYGYTF
NA,TRBJ1-5,once,TRBV10-3,TGTGCCATCAGTGAGTCCCCAGGGGCCGGGAATCAGCCCCAGCATTTT,CAISESPGAGNQPQHF
NA,TRBJ2-7,NA,TRBV27,TGTGCCAGCAGTTTAGGTTCCCCGGCGGGTAGATACGAGCAGTACTTC,CASSLGSPAGRYEQYF
NA,TRBJ1-4,NA,TRBV25-1,TGTGCCAGCAGTGAGGGGGGGGCGGGGGAAAAACTGTTTTTT,CASSEGGAGEKLFF